Listed here are 11 T cell receptor beta chains from one sample, sequenced in a study of blood T cell repertoires in COVID-19. Sequencing was performed with immunoSEQ multiplex PCR; in TCRdb, only in-frame clones are kept and a portion is missing. The sample lists 310,000 or so clones; 65% to 90% were seen once. What was sequenced was PBMCs or T cells enriched from blood (not recorded which). The receptors stem from a woman younger than 30 who had recovered from COVID-19.

The chain joins TRBV4-1 to TRBJ2-5; 10 bases agree with TRBD1. The CDR3 spans 16 residues. After removal of 3 bases from V and 5 bases from J, the junction contained 9 bases not matched to a gene. The germline V gene encodes CDR1 MGHRA and CDR2 YSYEKL. The chain's CDR3 is CASSHTDRGHGETQYF. DNA of the CDR3: TGCGCCAGCAGCCACACTGACAGGGGGCATGGGGAGACCCAGTACTTC.

CDR3 region: CASSLYRVYNSPLHF. CDR3 coding DNA: TGTGCCAGCAGCCTGTACAGGGTGTATAATTCACCCCTCCACTTT. The chain combines TRBV6-5 with TRBJ1-6; tentative D call: TRBD1 (6 bases). Germline loops: CDR1 MNHEY, CDR2 SVGAGI. This CDR3 is built from 15 residues. Trimming took 6 bases from V and 4 from J, leaving 13 bases between them.

Concerning this clone: Other DNA sequences of this sample code for an identical CDR3. This chain joins TRBV18 and TRBJ1-6; the D gene is possibly TRBD1 (6 bases). The CDR3 is 15 amino acids. Trimming took off 3 bases at V and 6 bases at J, with 12 bases between the two ends. Per germline, CDR1 KGHSH and CDR2 LQKENI. The CDR3 sequence: CASSPTGPLNSPLHF. In DNA form, the CDR3 reads TGTGCCAGCTCACCGACAGGACCGCTTAATTCACCCCTCCACTTT.

The gene calls are TRBV10-3 and TRBJ2-7; tentative D call: TRBD1 (5 bases). Germline CDR1 is ENHRY and CDR2 is SYGVKD. V shed 8 bases and J shed 2 bases, with 10 bases lying between them. The CDR3 contains 12 residues. CDR3 in DNA: TGTGCCATCCAAACAGGAACCTACGAGCAGTACTTC. Protein product: CAIQTGTYEQYF.

The chain employs TRBV30 and TRBJ2-1; no clear D. There are 13 residues in the CDR3. V was pared by 2 bases and J by 7 bases, with 12 bases between. Germline V lookup: CDR1 GTSNPN, CDR2 SVGIG (reference sequence). Here the CDR3 reads CAWSPSLLNEQFF. As DNA, the CDR3 is TGTGCCTGGAGTCCTTCTCTTCTGAATGAGCAGTTCTTC.

The V and J genes are TRBV28 and TRBJ1-3; a weak D match, TRBD1 (5 bases). Germline V CDR1 and CDR2: MDHEN, SYDVKM. The CDR3 runs 14 residues. The CDR3: CAGKRAGHENTIYF. The CDR3 nucleotides are TGTGCAGGCAAACGTGCAGGGCATGAAAACACCATATATTTT. The whole variable domain, remainder taken from reference TRBV28 and TRBJ1-3, is DVKVTQSSRYLVKRTGEKVFLECVQDMDHENMFWYRQDPGLGLRLIYFSYDVKMKEKGDIPEGYSVSREKKERFSLILESASTNQTSMYLCAGKRAGHENTIYFGEGSWLTVV.

The chain has TRBV6-5 and TRBJ2-6; no firm D call. This CDR3 is 14 amino acids long. Looked up from germline, CDR1 is MNHEY and CDR2 is SVGAGI. V was trimmed by 4 bases and J by 5 bases, leaving 9 bases between them. CDR3 residues: CASSLAVWANVLTF. The CDR3 coding sequence is TGTGCCAGCAGTTTGGCGGTATGGGCCAACGTCCTGACTTTC.

The rearrangement joins TRBV25-1 to TRBJ2-3, with a tentative D call TRBD2 (5 bases). Trimming cost V 3 bases and J 2 bases, with 18 bases left between them. Germline V gives CDR1 MGHDK, CDR2 SYGVNS. The CDR3 sequence is 17 residues long. The CDR3 sequence: CASSDGPGGTNTDTQYF. CDR3 in DNA: TGTGCCAGCAGTGACGGGCCAGGAGGAACTAACACAGATACGCAGTATTTT.

This sequence joins TRBV30 and TRBJ2-7, with D hard to call. The ends were cut back, 0 bases at V and 3 bases at J, with 6 bases in the middle. Germline V gene lookup returns CDR1 GTSNPN and CDR2 SVGIG (reference sequence). The CDR3 sequence is 12 residues long. The CDR3 region has the DNA TGTGCCTGGAGTGTATTAATCTACGAGCAGTACTTC. Protein product: CAWSVLIYEQYF.

The CDR3 loop reads CAWEGGGTDTQYF. The CDR3 DNA follows: TGTGCCTGGGAGGGAGGAGGCACAGATACGCAGTATTTT. The chain couples TRBV30 to TRBJ2-3; weak D call: TRBD2 (6 bases). V lost 5 bases and J lost 1, with 10 bases in between. Germline V gene lookup returns CDR1 GTSNPN and CDR2 SVGIG (reference sequence). The CDR3 has 13 amino acids.

The chain is built from TRBV6-5 and TRBJ2-7; TRBD1 matches at 8 bases. V lost 0 bases and J lost 3; bases outside the gene matches: 4. The germline CDR1 and CDR2 sequences are MNHEY and SVGAGI. CDR3 length: 15 residues. CDR3: CASSYSRDRNYEQYF. For the CDR3, the DNA is TGTGCCAGCAGTTACTCGAGGGACAGGAACTACGAGCAGTACTTC.